These 17 T cell receptor beta chains share one sample of origin, sequenced in a study of OX40 agonist ivuxolimab in advanced cancers. The assay was immunoSEQ multiplex PCR, and TCRdb's table has in-frame clones only and misses some. The sample yields 60,000 to 70,000 clones, roughly nine tenths seen once. The specimen comprised CD4+ or CD8+ T cells sorted from blood, sampled in a trial of the OX40 agonist ivuxolimab. These receptors were taken from an adult with an advanced solid tumor such as melanoma, head and neck, liver or kidney cancer.

This chain joins TRBV18 and TRBJ1-1; no clear D. The CDR3 length is 13 residues. Germline V CDR1 and CDR2: KGHSH, LQKENI. V was shortened by 6 bases and J by 0 bases, with 8 bases between the two germline ends. This CDR3 reads CASSLGVNTEAFF. In nucleotides, the CDR3 is TGTGCCAGCTCCCTGGGAGTGAACACTGAAGCTTTCTTT. Full variable domain (remainder filled in from reference TRBV18 and TRBJ1-1): NAGVMQNPRHLVRRRGQEARLRCSPMKGHSHVYWYRQLPEEGLKFMVYLQKENIIDESGMPKERFSAEFPKEGPSILRIQQVVRGDSAAYFCASSLGVNTEAFFGQGTRLTVV.

CDR3 sequence reads: CASSLDLTEFTDTQYF. In nucleotides, the CDR3 is TGCGCCAGCAGCTTGGACCTGACAGAGTTCACAGATACGCAGTATTTT. The chain carries TRBV5-1 and TRBJ2-3; maybe TRBD1 (5 bases). CDR1 is SGHRS and CDR2 is YFSETQ in the germline V gene. Trimming cost V 0 bases and J 2 bases, with 13 bases left between them. This CDR3 has 16 amino acids.

Only one count was recorded for this clone. J is TRBJ1-1 and V is TRBV30; D uncertain. Germline V gives CDR1 GTSNPN, CDR2 SVGIG (reference sequence). The V gene lost 0 bases and the J gene lost 3 bases, with 8 bases spanning the gap. The CDR3 is made up of 13 amino acids. In DNA, the CDR3 is TGTGCCTGGAGTGTACTAAGGGACACTGAAGCTTTCTTT. Its protein is CAWSVLRDTEAFF.

This clone was detected once. This chain joins TRBV15 and TRBJ2-1; maybe TRBD2 (6 bases). Trimming cost V 8 bases and J 6 bases, with 17 bases left between them. CDR3 length: 14 residues. Germline loops: CDR1 LNHNV, CDR2 YYDKDF (reference sequence). The CDR3 protein is CATRGDTSINEQFF. The CDR3 DNA reads as TGTGCCACCCGAGGGGATACTAGCATCAATGAGCAGTTCTTC.

This sequence joins TRBV1 and TRBJ2-3; the D call TRBD2 from the table was never checked on the DNA. TRBV1 is termed a pseudogene. The CDR3 loop spans 15 amino acids. The CDR3 coding sequence is TGCACCAGCAGCCTGGTCGATTTAGTTGAGGATACGCAGTATTTT. It encodes CTSSLVDLVEDTQYF.

J is TRBJ1-4 and V is TRBV2, with no clear D. CDR1 is SNHLY, CDR2 FYNNEI, per germline. The CDR3 has 13 residues. This CDR3 reads CAKAPPGNEKLFF. The CDR3 nucleotides read TGTGCTAAGGCACCGCCGGGTAATGAAAAACTGTTTTTT. The whole variable domain, filled in from reference TRBV2 and TRBJ1-4, reads EPEVTQTPSHQVTQMGQEVILRCVPISNHLYFYWYRQILGQKVEFLVSFYNNEISEKSEIFDDQFSVERPDGSNFTLKIRSTKLEDSAMYFCAKAPPGNEKLFFGSGTQLSVL.

The CDR3 coding sequence is TGCGCCAGCAGCTTGGTTCGAGTATTATCTCACGGAAACACCATATATTTT. Amino acid sequence: CASSLVRVLSHGNTIYF. The chain couples TRBV5-1 to TRBJ1-3; D not resolved. There are 17 residues in the CDR3. Deletions cut 0 bases from V and 4 bases from J, with 17 bases between. CDR1 SGHRS and CDR2 YFSETQ come from the germline V gene.

This clone was found once. The V call is TRBV5-1, the J call TRBJ2-5; 14 nucleotides line up with TRBD2. Trimming took 3 bases from V and 2 from J; bases not matched to a gene: 6. This CDR3 is built from 17 residues. Germline CDR1 is SGHRS and CDR2 is YFSETQ. The CDR3 DNA sequence: TGCGCCAGCAGCTCCGGGACTAGCGGGGGCCCACAAGAGACCCAGTACTTC. Its translation is CASSSGTSGGPQETQYF.

The chain recombines TRBV6-6 with TRBJ2-7; 8 bases align to TRBD1. Germline V gene sequence: CDR1 MNHNY, CDR2 SVGAGI (reference sequence). Trimming took 7 bases from V and 2 from J; bases not matched to a gene: 10. The CDR3 runs to 15 residues. CDR3 DNA: TGTGCCAGCAAGGGGATCGGGACAGGCACCTACGAGCAGTACTTC. It translates to CASKGIGTGTYEQYF.

As DNA, the CDR3 is TGTGCCAGAAGCTTGGCCGCGGGATGGCTAGCGGGTTACGAGCAGTACTTC. This encodes CARSLAAGWLAGYEQYF. V and J are TRBV5-3 and TRBJ2-7, with 8 bases identical to TRBD2. TRBV5-3 is marked as an open reading frame, function uncertain. V shed 0 bases and J 4 bases; nucleotides not matched to a gene: 12. This CDR3 is 17 amino acids long.

This sequence joins TRBV7-2 and TRBJ2-1, with 8 bases fitting TRBD2. The ends lost 3 bases at V and 3 bases at J; junction bases unmatched: 1. This CDR3 region has 14 residues. Germline values: CDR1 SGHTA, CDR2 FQGNSA. The CDR3 here is CASSFTSGYNEQFF. Written as DNA, the CDR3 is TGTGCCAGCAGCTTCACTAGCGGCTACAATGAGCAGTTCTTC.

This rearrangement joins TRBV5-1 to TRBJ1-4; D is ambiguous. The germline V and J ends were trimmed by 4 bases and 7 bases, with 8 bases remaining between them. The CDR3 is 12 residues long. The V gene's germline CDR1 is SGHRS and CDR2 YFSETQ. CDR3 in amino acids: CASSPPGEKLFF. The CDR3, as DNA: TGCGCCAGCAGCCCCCCCGGTGAAAAACTGTTTTTT.

This sequence joins TRBV15 and TRBJ1-1, with D maybe TRBD1 (5 bases). Germline-derived CDR1 and CDR2 are LNHNV and YYDKDF (reference sequence). The germline V and J ends were trimmed by 0 bases and 6 bases, with 14 bases remaining between them. This CDR3 has 15 residues. In nucleotides, the CDR3 is TGTGCCACCAGCAGAGATTGGACCCGAGGGGCTGAAGCTTTCTTT. It codes for CATSRDWTRGAEAFF. The complete variable domain, with remaining parts taken from reference TRBV15 and TRBJ1-1, reads DAMVIQNPRYQVTQFGKPVTLSCSQTLNHNVMYWYQQKSSQAPKLLFHYYDKDFNNEADTPDNFQSRRPNTSFCFLDIRSPGLGDTAMYLCATSRDWTRGAEAFFGQGTRLTVV.

In this sample, this clone turned up a few times. This specimen includes other DNA sequences encoding the same CDR3. The chain recombines TRBV6-6 with TRBJ1-1; D remains unclear. This CDR3 has 13 amino acids. The V gene's germline CDR1 is MNHNY and CDR2 SVGAGI (reference sequence). The germline V and J ends were trimmed by 3 bases and 3 bases, with 8 bases remaining between them. The CDR3: CASSYSADTEAFF. The DNA of the CDR3 is TGTGCCAGCAGTTATTCCGCGGACACTGAAGCTTTCTTT.

The gene calls are TRBV4-1 and TRBJ2-5; 9 positions agree with TRBD2. The CDR3 length is 17 residues. The V segment lost 0 bases and the J segment 0 bases; nucleotides outside the gene matches: 5. Germline-derived CDR1 and CDR2 are MGHRA and YSYEKL. The CDR3: CASSQEKLAGDQETQYF. Written as DNA, the CDR3 is TGCGCCAGCAGCCAAGAAAAGTTAGCGGGGGACCAAGAGACCCAGTACTTC.

This clone was observed a handful of times. The chain couples TRBV19 to TRBJ1-1; D is unresolved. CDR3 length equals 16 residues. The V end lost 5 bases, the J end lost 5 bases, and 21 bases lay between the germline ends. Germline CDR1 LNHDA, CDR2 SQIVND (reference sequence). CDR3 sequence reads: CASSPHGREGGTEAFF. In DNA, the CDR3 is TGTGCCAGTAGTCCGCACGGGAGGGAAGGAGGGACTGAAGCTTTCTTT.

J is TRBJ1-2 and V is TRBV5-1; maybe TRBD1 (5 bases). V lost 4 bases, J lost 0 bases, and 16 bases lay in between. In germline, CDR1 is SGHRS, CDR2 YFSETQ. The CDR3 sequence is 16 residues long. In nucleotides, the CDR3 is TGCGCCAGCAGCCTCCGACCGGACAAAGCTAACTATGGCTACACCTTC. It specifies CASSLRPDKANYGYTF.